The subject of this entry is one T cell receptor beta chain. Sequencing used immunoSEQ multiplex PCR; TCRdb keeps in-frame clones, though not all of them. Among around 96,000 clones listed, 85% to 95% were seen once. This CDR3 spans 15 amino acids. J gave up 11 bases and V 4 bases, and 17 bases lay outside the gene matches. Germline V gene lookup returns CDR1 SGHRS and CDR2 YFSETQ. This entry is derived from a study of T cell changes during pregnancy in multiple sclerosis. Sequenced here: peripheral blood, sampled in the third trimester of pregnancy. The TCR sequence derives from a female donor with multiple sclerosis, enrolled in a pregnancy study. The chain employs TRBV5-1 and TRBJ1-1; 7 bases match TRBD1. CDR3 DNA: TGCGCCAGCAGCCTGATCGAGGGGGCTGGTCAGCAGGCTTTCTTT. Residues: CASSLIEGAGQQAFF.